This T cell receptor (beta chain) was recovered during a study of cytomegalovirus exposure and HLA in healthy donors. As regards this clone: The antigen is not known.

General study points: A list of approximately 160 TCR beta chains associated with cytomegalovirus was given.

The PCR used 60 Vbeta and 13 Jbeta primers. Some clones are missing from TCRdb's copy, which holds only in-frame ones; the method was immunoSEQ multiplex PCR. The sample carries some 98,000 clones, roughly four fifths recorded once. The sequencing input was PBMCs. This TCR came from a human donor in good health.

CDR3 DNA sequence: TGTGCCAGCAGCTTAGTAGGAAGCGGGGCAGATACGCAGTATTTT. This codes for CASSLVGSGADTQYF. V and J are TRBV7-9 and TRBJ2-3, with 7 bases lining up with TRBD2. The trim removed 1 base at V and 4 bases at J, leaving 5 bases unmatched. CDR3 length: 15 residues. In germline, CDR1 is SEHNR, CDR2 FQNEAQ (reference sequence).